The 10 T cell receptor beta chains in this list originate from one sample, sequenced in a study of shared clonotypes between healthy human individuals. TCRdb keeps only in-frame clones here, not all; method: immunoSEQ multiplex PCR. The table records around 700,000 clones, under 80% of them present only once. Sequenced sample: memory CD4+ T cells sorted from blood. Subset here: CD45RA-negative fraction. The receptors come from a woman aged 30 to 39 in good health.

This clone has a single count. V gene TRBV28 combines with J gene TRBJ1-2; 10 nucleotides line up with TRBD1. Trimming removed 2 bases from V and 8 bases from J; junction bases left unmatched: 8. Germline CDR1 MDHEN, CDR2 SYDVKM. The CDR3 has 15 amino acids. The CDR3 sequence is CASSLHRTGGVGYTF. The CDR3 DNA is TGTGCCAGCAGTTTACATCGGACAGGGGGTGTCGGCTACACCTTC.

In this sample, this clone turned up a few times. The chain recombines TRBV9 with TRBJ2-3; 13 nucleotides line up with TRBD2. The V gene end was trimmed by 0 bases and the J gene end by 3 bases; junction bases not matched to a gene: 4. Per the germline V gene, CDR1 is SGDLS and CDR2 is YYNGEE. The CDR3 extends over 17 amino acids. CDR3 in DNA: TGTGCCAGCAGCGTAGGGACTAGCGGGGGTGGAACAGATACGCAGTATTTT. Encoded protein: CASSVGTSGGGTDTQYF.

The table lists this clone with a few counts. The chain links TRBV10-3 to TRBJ2-7; TRBD1 might be the D (5 bases). The V end was cut by 0 bases, the J end by 5 bases, with 14 bases between. There are 15 residues in the CDR3. The germline gives CDR1 ENHRY, CDR2 SYGVKD. The CDR3: CAISESATVSHEQYF. In DNA form, the CDR3 reads TGTGCCATCAGTGAGTCTGCGACAGTCAGCCACGAGCAGTACTTC.

The genes are TRBV29-1 and TRBJ1-1; possible D gene TRBD1, 5 bases. Germline values: CDR1 SQVTM, CDR2 ANQGSEA. Between the trimmed V and J ends, which lost 5 bases and 1 base, there was a span of 11 bases. This CDR3 spans 13 amino acids. The CDR3 nucleotides read TGCAGCGTTAACAGGAGGGGGAACACTGAAGCTTTCTTT. Translation gives CSVNRRGNTEAFF.

In its sample, this clone was seen once. The chain uses TRBV28 and TRBJ1-1; possibly TRBD1 for D (5 bases). Trimming left V 5 bases short and J 11 bases short, with 12 bases between. The CDR3 has 11 residues. CDR1 MDHEN and CDR2 SYDVKM come from the germline V gene. The CDR3 DNA follows: TGTGCCAGCAGTCGTCCGGGACGCGCTTTCTTT. It yields the protein CASSRPGRAFF. Full variable domain (remainder filled in from reference TRBV28 and TRBJ1-1): DVKVTQSSRYLVKRTGEKVFLECVQDMDHENMFWYRQDPGLGLRLIYFSYDVKMKEKGDIPEGYSVSREKKERFSLILESASTNQTSMYLCASSRPGRAFFGQGTRLTVV.

This chain joins TRBV6-1 and TRBJ1-5, with 8 bases that match TRBD1. CDR1 is MNHNS and CDR2 is SASEGT in the germline V gene. The CDR3 consists of 15 residues. With 3 bases clipped from V and 4 bases from J, the junction kept 5 bases outside the gene matches. The CDR3 reads CASSERTGPNQPQHF. The CDR3 DNA sequence: TGTGCCAGCAGTGAGAGGACAGGGCCGAATCAGCCCCAGCATTTT.

The rearrangement links TRBV5-8 to TRBJ2-7, with 11 positions matching TRBD2. V shed 4 bases, J shed 5 bases, and the junction held 8 bases outside the gene matches. The CDR3 has 15 amino acids. Germline CDR1 SGHTS, CDR2 YDEGEE. In nucleotides, the CDR3 is TGTGCCAGCAGCCCCCTTAGCGGGAGGGCCCACGAGCAGTACTTC. Its protein product is CASSPLSGRAHEQYF.

The chain joins TRBV5-1 to TRBJ2-3; 8 positions agree with TRBD2. The CDR3 is 14 residues long. CDR1 and CDR2 from the germline V gene are SGHRS and YFSETQ. The junction had 5 bases not matched to a gene; V was cut back by 5 bases and J by 3 bases. CDR3 sequence (DNA): TGCGCCAGCAGGGCGGGAGGAGAAACAGATACGCAGTATTTT. Its protein is CASRAGGETDTQYF.

This sequence joins TRBV5-1 and TRBJ2-5, with D perhaps matching TRBD2 (5 bases). The V and J ends lost 4 bases and 4 bases respectively, with 17 bases between them. The germline gives CDR1 SGHRS, CDR2 YFSETQ. The length of the CDR3 is 15 residues. CDR3 in amino acids: CASSPLAPVRETQYF. CDR3 nucleotides: TGCGCCAGCAGCCCGCTAGCTCCTGTCCGAGAGACCCAGTACTTC.

The chain couples TRBV6-5 to TRBJ2-7; the D call may be TRBD1 or TRBD2 (5 bases each). This CDR3 is 15 amino acids long. V gave up 3 bases and J gave up 2 bases, with 14 bases separating them. Per the germline V gene, CDR1 is MNHEY and CDR2 is SVGAGI. The DNA of the CDR3 is TGTGCCAGCAGTTATGGGGACGGAGCAACCTACGAGCAGTACTTC. It translates to CASSYGDGATYEQYF.